This paragraph covers one T cell receptor (beta chain) sequence. What it binds is unknown. TCRdb reprocessed the 5' RACE reads with MiXCR, giving one entry per CDR3 protein. The sample gives 1.5 million to 2 million distinct CDR3 sequences, less than 40% of which show up once; more than 0.25% is in the top ten. The data were taken from a study of identical twins. Germline CDR1 and CDR2: MDHEN and SYDVKM. V lost 5 bases, J lost 5 bases, and 19 bases lay in between. This CDR3 is 16 amino acids long. Whole-study findings and limits: The degree of excess twin sharing was weaker in beta out-of-frame sequences.

This chain connects TRBV28 to TRBJ2-1; D is unclear. The sequence was obtained from a newborn girl in good health. Sequencing was performed on cord blood. The CDR3 protein is CASSGSGPRKNNEQFF. In DNA form, the CDR3 reads TGTGCCAGCAGTGGGTCGGGTCCTCGTAAGAACAATGAGCAGTTCTTC.